The 28 T cell receptor beta chains given below trace back to one sample, sequenced in a study of blood T cell repertoires in COVID-19. Assay used: immunoSEQ multiplex PCR; TCRdb lists only in-frame clones, some missing. The sample has more than 95,000 clones, around three quarters seen once. The material sequenced was peripheral blood. The receptor source for this set is a man aged 35 to 55 with active or convalescent COVID-19.

This clone came up once. V gene TRBV7-2 combines with J gene TRBJ1-1; unclear D gene. The CDR3 runs 12 residues. V lost 2 bases and J lost 8, with 9 bases in between. Germline V gene lookup returns CDR1 SGHTA and CDR2 FQGNSA. CDR3: CASSLIGREAFF. Here the CDR3 DNA reads TGTGCCAGCAGCTTAATCGGCAGGGAAGCTTTCTTT.

This sequence joins TRBV9 and TRBJ2-3; tentative D call: TRBD2 (5 bases). Trimming took 6 bases from V and 1 from J, leaving 9 bases between them. CDR1 is SGDLS and CDR2 is YYNGEE in the germline V gene. The CDR3 length is 13 residues. Here the CDR3 DNA reads TGTGCCAGCAACCCCGGGGGCACAGATACGCAGTATTTT. Translation gives CASNPGGTDTQYF.

This clone occurred a few times. The V call is TRBV12-5, the J call TRBJ1-5; D possibly corresponds to TRBD1 (5 bases). V was trimmed by 2 bases and J by 7 bases, leaving 12 bases between them. Germline V gene lookup returns CDR1 LGHNT and CDR2 FRNRAP. The CDR3 is made up of 14 amino acids. The CDR3 here is CASGLSQGQQPQHF. CDR3 nucleotide sequence: TGTGCTAGTGGTTTGTCCCAGGGTCAGCAGCCCCAGCATTTT.

V is TRBV7-9 and J is TRBJ2-1, with D possibly TRBD1 on 5 matching bases. Trimming stripped 1 base from V and 8 bases from J, with 6 bases between. The V gene's germline CDR1 is SEHNR and CDR2 FQNEAQ (reference sequence). The CDR3 is 12 amino acids. The CDR3 nucleotides are TGTGCCAGCAGCTTAGAAGGGGATGAGCAGTTCTTC. It encodes CASSLEGDEQFF.

This chain uses TRBV12-3 or TRBV12-4 with TRBJ1-3; no clear D. Trimming shortened V by 6 bases and J by 13 bases, and 16 bases separated the two germline ends. This CDR3 is 12 amino acids long. DNA of the CDR3: TGTGCCAGCAGCCAACGGCCAGCCAGGATATATTTT. It yields the protein CASSQRPARIYF.

The chain uses TRBV4-1 and TRBJ2-5; D may be TRBD2 (7 bases). V lost 3 bases and J lost 2, with 19 bases in between. CDR1 is MGHRA, CDR2 YSYEKL, per germline. The CDR3 covers 17 residues. The CDR3 here is CASSHVLGGGGQETQYF. Here the CDR3 DNA reads TGCGCCAGCAGCCACGTACTAGGGGGAGGGGGTCAAGAGACCCAGTACTTC.

The chain joins TRBV15 to TRBJ2-7; no clear D gene. V was shortened by 1 base and J by 7 bases, with 8 bases between the two germline ends. The CDR3 runs to 12 residues. Germline CDR1 reads LNHNV; CDR2 reads YYDKDF (reference sequence). The CDR3 bases are TGTGCCACCAGCAGAGGGCCTAGGGAGCAGTACTTC. This codes for CATSRGPREQYF. The whole variable domain, remainder taken from reference TRBV15 and TRBJ2-7, is DAMVIQNPRYQVTQFGKPVTLSCSQTLNHNVMYWYQQKSSQAPKLLFHYYDKDFNNEADTPDNFQSRRPNTSFCFLDIRSPGLGDTAMYLCATSRGPREQYFGPGTRLTVT.

The rearrangement joins TRBV27 to TRBJ2-3, with D tentatively TRBD2 (6 bases). V dropped 8 bases and J dropped 4 bases, with 19 bases sitting between them. The germline CDR1 and CDR2 sequences are MNHEY and SMNVEV (reference sequence). This CDR3 is built from 15 residues. CDR3 loop: CASGRIRGSADTQYF. The CDR3 DNA sequence: TGTGCCAGCGGTCGAATTCGGGGGTCGGCAGATACGCAGTATTTT.

This sequence joins TRBV9 and TRBJ1-6; no reliable D call. V lost 3 bases and J lost 0, with 7 bases in between. The CDR3 is 15 amino acids. CDR1 SGDLS and CDR2 YYNGEE come from the germline V gene. CDR3: CASSGDSSYNSPLHF. Written as DNA, the CDR3 is TGTGCCAGCAGCGGCGATAGCTCCTATAATTCACCCCTCCACTTT.

This clone was counted a single time. The J gene is TRBJ2-4, the V gene TRBV9; TRBD1 agrees at 9 bases. The V segment lost 3 bases and the J segment 2 bases; nucleotides outside the gene matches: 9. The CDR3 consists of 17 residues. Per germline, CDR1 SGDLS and CDR2 YYNGEE. The CDR3 nucleotides read TGTGCCAGCAGCGATAGAACGGGACAGGGATCCAAAAACATTCAGTACTTC. This translates into CASSDRTGQGSKNIQYF. The full variable domain, with the rest looked up from reference TRBV9 and TRBJ2-4, is DSGVTQTPKHLITATGQRVTLRCSPRSGDLSVYWYQQSLDQGLQFLIQYYNGEERAKGNILERFSAQQFPDLHSELNLSSLELGDSALYFCASSDRTGQGSKNIQYFGAGTRLSVL.

This clone was found a few times. The chain employs TRBV29-1 and TRBJ2-3, with 8 bases matching TRBD1. CDR1 and CDR2 (germline): SQVTM, ANQGSEA. Trimming removed 8 bases from V and 6 bases from J; junction bases left unmatched: 13. This CDR3 region has 14 residues. The CDR3 bases are TGCAGCCTCCAAACGGGGACAGGAACGGATACGCAGTATTTT. Encoded protein: CSLQTGTGTDTQYF.

The genes are TRBV4-1 and TRBJ2-5; D possibly corresponds to TRBD2 (6 bases). There are 14 residues in the CDR3. Looked up from germline, CDR1 is MGHRA and CDR2 is YSYEKL. The V end was cut by 5 bases, the J end by 2 bases, with 12 bases between. For the CDR3, the DNA is TGCGCCAGCAGCTCCATAGCGGATCAAGAGACCCAGTACTTC. Encoded protein: CASSSIADQETQYF.

This clone was detected once. V is TRBV18 and J is TRBJ1-2; possible D gene TRBD1, 6 bases. The CDR3 runs 14 residues. V dropped 3 bases and J dropped 6 bases, with 14 bases sitting between them. Germline values: CDR1 KGHSH, CDR2 LQKENI. CDR3 sequence (DNA): TGTGCCAGCTCACCGATAACAGGGATCCATGGCTACACCTTC. Translated, it gives CASSPITGIHGYTF.

This clone was recorded only once. The rearrangement uses TRBV28 and TRBJ1-2; D might be TRBD1 (5 bases). The V end lost 5 bases, the J end lost 0 bases, and 13 bases lay between the germline ends. Germline CDR1 MDHEN, CDR2 SYDVKM. The CDR3 loop spans 15 amino acids. In DNA, the CDR3 is TGTGCCAGCAGTCCAGGACACCCTTCTAACTATGGCTACACCTTC. Translating gives CASSPGHPSNYGYTF.

J is TRBJ2-1 and V is TRBV12-5, with a weak D call TRBD2 (6 bases). V dropped 5 bases and J dropped 7 bases, with 18 bases sitting between them. The germline V gene encodes CDR1 LGHNT and CDR2 FRNRAP. This CDR3 is 15 amino acids long. The CDR3 DNA reads TGTGCTAGTGGTGATTGGTGGGAGGAAGGTAATGAGCAGTTCTTC. It translates to CASGDWWEEGNEQFF.

This sequence joins TRBV7-9 and TRBJ2-3; 7 bases map to TRBD2. Trimming took 7 bases from V and 5 from J; bases not matched to a gene: 9. Germline values: CDR1 SEHNR, CDR2 FQNEAQ (reference sequence). The CDR3 totals 14 residues. The CDR3 reads CASKRWEGIDTQYF. The CDR3 nucleotides are TGTGCCAGCAAGCGGTGGGAGGGAATAGATACGCAGTATTTT.

The V and J genes are TRBV6-5 and TRBJ2-1, with D unresolved. Germline-derived CDR1 and CDR2 are MNHEY and SVGAGI. The CDR3 spans 11 residues. Trimming removed 4 bases at V and 14 bases at J, with 12 bases between. The CDR3 DNA reads TGTGCCAGCAGTTCCCGGGTTACGGAGTTCTTC. Translated: CASSSRVTEFF.

The chain links TRBV27 to TRBJ1-1; weak D call: TRBD1 (6 bases). CDR1 is MNHEY, CDR2 SMNVEV, per germline (reference sequence). Trimming cost V 5 bases and J 4 bases, with 8 bases left between them. CDR3 length: 12 amino acids. The CDR3 DNA sequence: TGTGCCAGCAGTCGCAGGGGCACTGAAGCTTTCTTT. It encodes CASSRRGTEAFF.

This chain uses TRBV29-1 with TRBJ2-7; possibly TRBD1 for D (6 bases). Per the germline V gene, CDR1 is SQVTM and CDR2 is ANQGSEA. The CDR3 consists of 14 residues. Trimming left V 4 bases short and J 2 bases short, with 15 bases between. The CDR3 bases are TGCAGCGTTGGAAGGGCAGGGGCGGCCTACGAGCAGTACTTC. Translation gives CSVGRAGAAYEQYF.

The genes are TRBV19 and TRBJ2-7; maybe TRBD1 (7 bases). V was pared by 4 bases and J by 4 bases, with 14 bases between. The CDR3 is 14 amino acids. Germline values: CDR1 LNHDA, CDR2 SQIVND (reference sequence). CDR3 loop: CASSTSGGGYEQYF. The DNA of the CDR3 is TGTGCCAGTAGTACGTCAGGGGGAGGATACGAGCAGTACTTC.

The V call is TRBV9, the J call TRBJ2-3; D is unresolved. Between the trimmed V and J ends, which lost 2 bases and 6 bases, there was a span of 13 bases. Per the germline V gene, CDR1 is SGDLS and CDR2 is YYNGEE. The CDR3 spans 14 residues. DNA for the CDR3: TGTGCCAGCAGCGTGGGCCCGTGGAAGGATACGCAGTATTTT. Protein product: CASSVGPWKDTQYF.

The V and J genes are TRBV7-9 and TRBJ2-3, with D unclear. Per germline, CDR1 SEHNR and CDR2 FQNEAQ (reference sequence). Trimming removed 4 bases from V and 1 base from J, with 3 bases in between. The CDR3 runs 12 residues. The DNA for the CDR3 is TGTGCCAGCAGCTGGCGCACAGATACGCAGTATTTT. Translation gives CASSWRTDTQYF.

The chain combines TRBV24-1 with TRBJ2-1, with 15 nucleotides matching TRBD2. The CDR3 totals 18 residues. CDR1 and CDR2 (germline): KGHDR, SFDVKD. The ends lost 4 bases at V and 9 bases at J; junction bases unmatched: 12. Written as DNA, the CDR3 is TGTGCCACCAGTGAGCCCGGACTAGCGGGGGGGCAGGGCGGTGAGCAGTTCTTC. Amino acid sequence: CATSEPGLAGGQGGEQFF.

The chain uses TRBV4-1 and TRBJ1-3, with D hard to call. V was shortened by 0 bases and J by 4 bases, with 10 bases between the two germline ends. Germline V gene data show CDR1 as MGHRA and CDR2 as YSYEKL. This CDR3 has 15 residues. In DNA, the CDR3 is TGCGCCAGCAGCCAAGATGGAGCGCAGGGAAACACCATATATTTT. Its translation is CASSQDGAQGNTIYF.

This sequence joins TRBV4-2 and TRBJ2-2; 14 bases line up with TRBD2. The trim removed 7 bases at V and 3 bases at J, leaving 4 bases unmatched. CDR3 length: 16 residues. The germline V gene has CDR1 LGHNA and CDR2 YNFKEQ. The chain's CDR3 is CASTQTSGRDTGELFF. The CDR3 DNA reads as TGTGCCAGCACCCAGACTAGCGGGAGGGACACCGGGGAGCTGTTTTTT.

V gene TRBV28 combines with J gene TRBJ2-3; 10 bases line up with TRBD1. V shed 3 bases and J 1 base; nucleotides not matched to a gene: 4. The CDR3 runs 16 residues. Germline assignment: CDR1 MDHEN and CDR2 SYDVKM. This CDR3 is CASSFPGTGGTDTQYF. CDR3 DNA sequence: TGTGCCAGCAGTTTCCCCGGGACAGGGGGCACAGATACGCAGTATTTT.

This chain uses TRBV12-3 or TRBV12-4 with TRBJ1-1; 7 nucleotides match TRBD1. V dropped 10 bases and J dropped 0; count of bases not matched to a gene: 2. CDR3 length: 12 amino acids. CDR3 loop: CATGGMNTEAFF. The CDR3 coding sequence is TGTGCCACAGGGGGGATGAACACTGAAGCTTTCTTT.

The CDR3 sequence: CASSQGQADTEAFF. The CDR3 DNA is TGTGCCAGCAGCCAGGGACAGGCTGACACTGAAGCTTTCTTT. This chain connects TRBV7-2 to TRBJ1-1, with 8 bases aligning to TRBD1. Unmatched junction bases numbered 5, after V lost 5 bases and J lost 3 bases. This CDR3 is built from 14 residues. Germline V CDR1 and CDR2: SGHTA, FQGNSA.